The 7 T cell receptor beta chains listed next were all sequenced from one sample in a study of blood T cell repertoires in COVID-19. Profiled with immunoSEQ multiplex PCR; TCRdb holds only in-frame clones, not every one. Altogether 230,000 or so clones are present, roughly 80% being singletons, with the ten largest covering 15% to 20%. Specimen: peripheral blood. The receptors derive from a man aged 30 to 45 with active or convalescent COVID-19.

The V and J genes are TRBV6-5 and TRBJ1-2, with D hard to call. V lost 2 bases to trimming and J lost 7 bases, with 11 bases between them. The CDR3 extends over 13 amino acids. Germline CDR1 MNHEY, CDR2 SVGAGI. Written as DNA, the CDR3 is TGTGCCAGCAGTTACGAGGGCCGGGGTGGCTACACCTTC. Translating gives CASSYEGRGGYTF.

The rearrangement uses TRBV4-1 and TRBJ2-7, with 7 bases identical to TRBD1. J lost 6 bases, V lost 4 bases, and 6 bases had no gene match. This CDR3 spans 13 amino acids. Germline CDR1 is MGHRA and CDR2 is YSYEKL. The CDR3 is CASSPETGSEQYF. DNA of the CDR3: TGCGCCAGCAGCCCCGAGACAGGGTCCGAGCAGTACTTC.

The chain joins TRBV4-1 to TRBJ2-5; 8 bases are a match to TRBD2. V gave up 2 bases and J gave up 2 bases; unmatched junction bases: 13. CDR1 is MGHRA and CDR2 is YSYEKL in the germline V gene. The length of the CDR3 is 18 residues. The CDR3 DNA reads as TGCGCCAGCAGCCAACGACAACTAAGACGGGGGGGACAAGAGACCCAGTACTTC. Amino acid sequence: CASSQRQLRRGGQETQYF.

The chain uses TRBV27 and TRBJ2-3, with 8 bases matching TRBD1. Germline loops: CDR1 MNHEY, CDR2 SMNVEV (reference sequence). With V trimmed by 4 bases and J by 7 bases, 10 bases remained unmatched. There are 15 residues in the CDR3. CDR3 nucleotide sequence: TGTGCCAGCAGTTCCCAGGGGGCGATGCGGAATACGCAGTATTTT. Its protein is CASSSQGAMRNTQYF.

V is TRBV7-9 and J is TRBJ1-3, with D possibly being TRBD1 (5 bases). There are 15 residues in the CDR3. V gave up 4 bases and J gave up 4 bases, with 14 bases separating them. CDR1 is SEHNR and CDR2 is FQNEAQ in the germline V gene (reference sequence). CDR3 loop: CASSYPRGRGNTIYF. In DNA form, the CDR3 reads TGTGCCAGCAGCTATCCAAGGGGAAGAGGAAACACCATATATTTT.

The CDR3 DNA is TGCGCCAGCAGCTCTCGACTAGCAGATAGCACAGATACGCAGTATTTT. It translates to CASSSRLADSTDTQYF. The chain recombines TRBV5-1 with TRBJ2-3; 7 positions agree with TRBD2. CDR1 SGHRS and CDR2 YFSETQ come from the germline V gene. The J segment lost 0 bases and the V segment lost 3 bases, leaving 7 bases of the junction unmatched. The CDR3 consists of 16 residues.

The chain joins TRBV15 to TRBJ1-6; D possibly corresponds to TRBD1 (6 bases). Germline CDR1 LNHNV, CDR2 YYDKDF (reference sequence). V was shortened by 0 bases and J by 6 bases, with 9 bases between the two germline ends. The CDR3 spans 15 residues. Written as DNA, the CDR3 is TGTGCCACCAGCAGAGATAAGGGGGTTAATTCACCCCTCCACTTT. Translating gives CATSRDKGVNSPLHF. Together with reference TRBV15 and TRBJ1-6, the CDR3 gives the full variable domain: DAMVIQNPRYQVTQFGKPVTLSCSQTLNHNVMYWYQQKSSQAPKLLFHYYDKDFNNEADTPDNFQSRRPNTSFCFLDIRSPGLGDTAMYLCATSRDKGVNSPLHFGNGTRLTVT.